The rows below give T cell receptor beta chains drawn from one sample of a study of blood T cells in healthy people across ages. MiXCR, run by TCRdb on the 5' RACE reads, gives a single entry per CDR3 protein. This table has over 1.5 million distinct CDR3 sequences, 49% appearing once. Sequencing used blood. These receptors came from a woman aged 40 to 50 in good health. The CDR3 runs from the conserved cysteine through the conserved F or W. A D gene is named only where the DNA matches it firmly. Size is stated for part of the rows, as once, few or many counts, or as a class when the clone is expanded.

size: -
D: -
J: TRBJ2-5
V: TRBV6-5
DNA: TGTGCCAGTAGTTTGCGACCGGGACAATTGTACCAAGAGACCCAGTACTTC
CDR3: CASSLRPGQLYQETQYF

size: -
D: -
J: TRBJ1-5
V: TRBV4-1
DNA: TGCGCCAGCAGCCAAGATCCTATGGGGCAGCCCCAGCATTTT
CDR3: CASSQDPMGQPQHF

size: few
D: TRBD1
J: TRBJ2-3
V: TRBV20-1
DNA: TGCAGTGCTAGAGATAACAGGGGGGCAGATACGCAGTATTTT
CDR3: CSARDNRGADTQYF

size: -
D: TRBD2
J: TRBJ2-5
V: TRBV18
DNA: TGTGCCAGCTCACCCGGCGGGGGTATGCAGTACTTC
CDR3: CASSPGGGMQYF

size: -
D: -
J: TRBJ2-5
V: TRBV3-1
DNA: TGTGCCAGCGCCCTTTGGGAGACCCAGTACTTC
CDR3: CASALWETQYF

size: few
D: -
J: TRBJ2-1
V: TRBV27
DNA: TGTGCCAGCAATTCACCCCCTGGGCAGGACTACAATGAGCAGTTCTTC
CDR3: CASNSPPGQDYNEQFF

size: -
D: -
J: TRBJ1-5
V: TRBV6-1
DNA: TGTGCCAGCACGGGGGGGGGTCCCTTAGGGTATAGCAATCAGCCCCAGCATTTT
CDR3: CASTGGGPLGYSNQPQHF

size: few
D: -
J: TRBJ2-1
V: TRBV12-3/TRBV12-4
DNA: TGTGCCAGCAGTTCGGCGGGACAGAGACTCAATGAGCAGTTCTTC
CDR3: CASSSAGQRLNEQFF

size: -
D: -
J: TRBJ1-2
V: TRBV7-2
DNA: TGTGCCAGCAGCTTAGTCTTGGCTGGGACTAACTATGGCTACACCTTC
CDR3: CASSLVLAGTNYGYTF

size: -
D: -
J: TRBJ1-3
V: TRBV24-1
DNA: TGTGCCACCAGTGTGTCAGGTGGAAACACCATATATTTT
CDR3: CATSVSGGNTIYF

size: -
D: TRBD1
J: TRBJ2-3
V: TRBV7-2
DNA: TGTGCCAGCAGCTTAGGGACAGGCGGCCCGGGTACGCAGTATTTT
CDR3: CASSLGTGGPGTQYF

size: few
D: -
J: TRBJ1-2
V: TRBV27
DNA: TGTGCCAGCAGTTCCCTGGGACGGTACTATGGCTACACCTTC
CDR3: CASSSLGRYYGYTF

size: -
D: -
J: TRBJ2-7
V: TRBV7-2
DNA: TGTGCCAGCAGCTTGGCGGGGTCCTTGGGCTACGAGCAGTACTTC
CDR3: CASSLAGSLGYEQYF

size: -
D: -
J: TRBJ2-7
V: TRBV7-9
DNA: TGTGCCAGCAGCGTTGACAATACCTACGAGCAGTACTTC
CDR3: CASSVDNTYEQYF

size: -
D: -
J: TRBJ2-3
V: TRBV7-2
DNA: TGTGCCAGCAGCTTAAACCCGGCGACAGAGTGGGGGACAGATACGCAGTATTTT
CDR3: CASSLNPATEWGTDTQYF

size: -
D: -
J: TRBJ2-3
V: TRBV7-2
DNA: TGTGCCAGCAGCCTCTTTAGGACCACAGATACGCAGTATTTT
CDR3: CASSLFRTTDTQYF

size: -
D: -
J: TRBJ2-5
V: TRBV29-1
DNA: TGCAGCGTTGATGGGGGGGGGCTTGGGCCCCGCGAGACCCAGTACTTC
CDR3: CSVDGGGLGPRETQYF

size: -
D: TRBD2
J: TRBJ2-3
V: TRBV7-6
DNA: TGTGCCAGCAGCTCTACTGAGCGGGGGGTCATCAGGGATACGCAGTATTTT
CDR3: CASSSTERGVIRDTQYF

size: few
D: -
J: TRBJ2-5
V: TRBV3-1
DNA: TGTGCCAGCTTTGAAGAGCAAGAGACCCAGTACTTC
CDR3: CASFEEQETQYF

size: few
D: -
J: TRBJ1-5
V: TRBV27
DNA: TGTGCCAGCAGTCTCGTTAGGAGCAATCAGCCCCAGCATTTT
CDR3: CASSLVRSNQPQHF

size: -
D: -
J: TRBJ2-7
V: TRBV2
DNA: TGTGCCGGCAGTTCGGACGGTAGCTACGAGCAGTACTTC
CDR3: CAGSSDGSYEQYF

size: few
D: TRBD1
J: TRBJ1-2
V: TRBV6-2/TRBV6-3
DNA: TGTGCCAGCAGTGCCGGGACAGGGGGCGCTGTTTATGGCTACACCTTC
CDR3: CASSAGTGGAVYGYTF

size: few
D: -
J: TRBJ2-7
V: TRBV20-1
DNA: TGCAGTGCTAGAGGGGGACCGGCTTCCTACGAGCAGTACTTC
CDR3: CSARGGPASYEQYF

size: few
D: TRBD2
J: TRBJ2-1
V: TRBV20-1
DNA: TGCAGTGCTAGAGATTGGTCTAGCGGGGGGGCTAGGTTCGATGAGCAGTTCTTC
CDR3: CSARDWSSGGARFDEQFF

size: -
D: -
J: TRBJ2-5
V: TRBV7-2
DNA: TGTGCCAGCAGCTTAAAACTAGCCCGCCAGGGGACCCAGTACTTC
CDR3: CASSLKLARQGTQYF

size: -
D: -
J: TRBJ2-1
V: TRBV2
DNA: TGTGCCAGCAGTGAAGCGGCCGAAGGGGAGCAGTTCTTC
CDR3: CASSEAAEGEQFF

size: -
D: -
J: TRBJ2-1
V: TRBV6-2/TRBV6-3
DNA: TGTGCCAGCAGACCCCAGTGGGGCTACAATGAGCAGTTCTTC
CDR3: CASRPQWGYNEQFF

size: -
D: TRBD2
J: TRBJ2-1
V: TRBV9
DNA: TGTGCCAGCAGCGAACGCGGGAGATCCTACAATGAGCAGTTCTTC
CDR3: CASSERGRSYNEQFF

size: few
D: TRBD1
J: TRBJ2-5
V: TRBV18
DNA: TGTGCCAGCTCACCGGGACAGCTTCACGAGACCCAGTACTTC
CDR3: CASSPGQLHETQYF

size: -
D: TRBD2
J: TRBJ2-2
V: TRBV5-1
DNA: TGCGCCAGCAGCTTGGCCGGCGGTAGCGGGGAAATCCTACCGCGCCACACCGGGGAGCTGTTTTTT
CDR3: CASSLAGGSGEILPRHTGELFF

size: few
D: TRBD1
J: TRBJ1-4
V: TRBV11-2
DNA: TGTGCCAGCAGCTCCAGGGGGCTGAGGGAACTGTTTTTT
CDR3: CASSSRGLRELFF

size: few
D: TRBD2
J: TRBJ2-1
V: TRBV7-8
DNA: TGTGCCAGCAGCACCCTAGCGGGGAAGCGGGTTTCCTACAATGAGCAGTTCTTC
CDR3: CASSTLAGKRVSYNEQFF

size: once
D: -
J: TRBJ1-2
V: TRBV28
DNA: TGTGCCAGCACGGGACACCCGGGGGGTGGCTACACCTTC
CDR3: CASTGHPGGGYTF

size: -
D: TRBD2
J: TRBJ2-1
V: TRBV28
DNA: TGTGCCAGCATCGTAGCGGGGGGGCGAAGTGAGCAGTTCTTC
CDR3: CASIVAGGRSEQFF

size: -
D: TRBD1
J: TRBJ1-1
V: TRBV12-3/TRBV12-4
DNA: TGTGCCAGCAGTCCCACAGGGGCCGTTAACACTGAAGCTTTCTTT
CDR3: CASSPTGAVNTEAFF

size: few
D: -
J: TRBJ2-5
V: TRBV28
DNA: TGTGCCAGCAGCCCCCAGAAGCGGTCGGAGACCCAGTACTTC
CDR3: CASSPQKRSETQYF

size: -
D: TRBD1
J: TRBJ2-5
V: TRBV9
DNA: TGTGCCAGCAGCGTAGAGGACAGGACACCGAGTCGGGTAGAGACCCAGTACTTC
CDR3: CASSVEDRTPSRVETQYF

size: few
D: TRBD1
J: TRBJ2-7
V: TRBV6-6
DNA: TGTGCCAGCAGTTACTCCCCTGGACAGGGAACCTACGAGCAGTACTTC
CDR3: CASSYSPGQGTYEQYF

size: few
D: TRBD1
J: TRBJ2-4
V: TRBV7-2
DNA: TGTGCCAGCAGCTTGAAACTGGACAGGTCTGGTAGGGAGCAGTACTTC
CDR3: CASSLKLDRSGREQYF

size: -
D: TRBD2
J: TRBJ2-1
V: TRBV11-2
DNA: TGTGCCAGCAGCGTGATAGTAGGGCGGGGGGCCTACAATGAGCAGTTCTTC
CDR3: CASSVIVGRGAYNEQFF

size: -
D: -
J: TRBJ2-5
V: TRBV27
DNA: TGTGCCAGCAGGTGTAGGGGCCAAGAGACCCAGTACTTC
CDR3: CASRCRGQETQYF

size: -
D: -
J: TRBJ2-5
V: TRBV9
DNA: TGTGCCAGCAGCGTAAACCCAGTAAAAGAGACCCAGTACTTC
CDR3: CASSVNPVKETQYF

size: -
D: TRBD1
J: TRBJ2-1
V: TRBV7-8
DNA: TGTGCCAGCAGCCCCCGAACCAGGACAGGGCCCAATGGCCCTTTTAATGAGCAGTTCTTC
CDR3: CASSPRTRTGPNGPFNEQFF

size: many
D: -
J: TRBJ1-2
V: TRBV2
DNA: TGTGCCAGCAGTGCGGCAGACAGCAACTATGGCTACACCTTC
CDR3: CASSAADSNYGYTF

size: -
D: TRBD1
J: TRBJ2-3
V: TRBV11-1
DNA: TGTGCCAGCAGCCCGGGACAGGTGATTACAGATACGCAGTATTTT
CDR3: CASSPGQVITDTQYF

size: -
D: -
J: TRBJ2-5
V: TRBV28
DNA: TGTGCCAGCAGTTTATGGGGCCGGAACCAAGAGACCCAGTACTTC
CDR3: CASSLWGRNQETQYF

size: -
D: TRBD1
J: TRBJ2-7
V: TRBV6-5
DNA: TGTGCCAGCAGTTCTCGACAGGGGACGCCCAACGAGCAGTACTTC
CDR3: CASSSRQGTPNEQYF

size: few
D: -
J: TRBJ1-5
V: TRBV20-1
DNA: TGCAGTGCTGACGGCCCGACGGATAGCAATCAGCCCCAGCATTTT
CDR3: CSADGPTDSNQPQHF

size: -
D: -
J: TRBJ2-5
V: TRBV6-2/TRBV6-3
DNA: TGTGCCAGCAGTTACTCAGGGATCGGGGAGACCCAGTACTTC
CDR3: CASSYSGIGETQYF

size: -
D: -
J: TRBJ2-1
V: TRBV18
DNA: TGTGCCAGCTCAGCCGGCCCGTTTGGGCCTGAGCAGTTCTTC
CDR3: CASSAGPFGPEQFF

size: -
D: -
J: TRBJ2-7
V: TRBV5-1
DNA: TGCGCCTCCAAGGGCGGGCCGGACGAGCAGTACTTC
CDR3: CASKGGPDEQYF

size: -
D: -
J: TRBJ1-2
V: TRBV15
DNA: TGTGCCACCAGGGACTACTATGTCTACACCTTC
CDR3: CATRDYYVYTF

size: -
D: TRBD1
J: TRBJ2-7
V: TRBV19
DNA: TGTGCCAGTAGTATAGCCGCGGACAGGATCAGCTACGAGCAGTACTTC
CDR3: CASSIAADRISYEQYF

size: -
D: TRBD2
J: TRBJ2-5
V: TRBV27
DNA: TGTGCCAGCAGTAAACTAGCGAAACAAGAGACCCTGTACTTC
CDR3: CASSKLAKQETLYF